These 19 T cell receptor beta chains originate from one sample sequenced in a study of blood T cells in healthy people across ages. The authors ran a second PCR of about 6 to 11 cycles using a sample-barcoded 5' primer and a J-beta primer mix. Using its own MiXCR run on the 5' RACE reads, TCRdb lists one record per CDR3 protein. The table includes about 680,000 distinct CDR3 sequences, around 45% detected once. Sequenced: blood. The receptors here all came from a woman aged 60-70 years in good health.

The V call is TRBV19, the J call TRBJ1-1; no clear D. From germline, CDR1 is LNHDA and CDR2 SQIVND (reference sequence). This CDR3 contains 15 residues. With 7 bases removed from V and 5 bases from J, the gap between germline ends came to 20 bases. Written as DNA, the CDR3 is TGTGCCAGTATCACGACCAACCTAGGAGGGACTGAAGCTTTCTTT. Translating it yields CASITTNLGGTEAFF.

This clonotype showed up just once. DNA of the CDR3: TGCAGTGCTAGAGATGGGTTAGGGTACACCGGGGAGCTGTTTTTT. As protein: CSARDGLGYTGELFF. The chain employs TRBV20-1 and TRBJ2-2; D not certain. Between the trimmed V and J ends, which lost 0 bases and 3 bases, there was a span of 11 bases. CDR1 is DFQATT, CDR2 SNEGSKA, per germline (reference sequence). CDR3 length: 15 residues.

The chain employs TRBV6-4 and TRBJ2-1, with a weak D call TRBD1 (6 bases). The CDR3 has 14 residues. Trimming took off 0 bases at V and 5 bases at J, with 8 bases between the two ends. Germline values: CDR1 MRHNA, CDR2 SNTAGT. The CDR3 loop is CASSDSGQHNEQFF. Here the CDR3 DNA reads TGTGCCAGCAGTGACTCGGGACAACACAATGAGCAGTTCTTC.

The sample holds many counts of this clonotype. This could be a read error, since a much larger clone is one nucleotide away. This chain joins TRBV7-2 and TRBJ2-4, with D possibly TRBD2 on 6 matching bases. The germline V gene encodes CDR1 SGHTA and CDR2 FQGNSA. Trimming shortened V by 2 bases and J by 9 bases, and 8 bases separated the two germline ends. This CDR3 has 12 residues. This CDR3 reads CASSLQEGIQYF. For the CDR3, the DNA is TGTGCCAGCAGCTTACAGGAGGGCATTCAGTACTTC.

This sequence joins TRBV5-1 and TRBJ1-1; D might be TRBD1 (6 bases). The CDR3 spans 13 residues. Germline V gives CDR1 SGHRS, CDR2 YFSETQ. Trimming cost V 0 bases and J 6 bases, with 9 bases left between them. The chain's CDR3 is CASSLEAGAEAFF. CDR3 nucleotides: TGCGCCAGCAGCTTGGAGGCAGGGGCTGAAGCTTTCTTT. Full variable domain (rest looked up from reference TRBV5-1 and TRBJ1-1): KAGVTQTPRYLIKTRGQQVTLSCSPISGHRSVSWYQQTPGQGLQFLFEYFSETQRNKGNFPGRFSGRQFSNSRSEMNVSTLELGDSALYLCASSLEAGAEAFFGQGTRLTVV.

The rearrangement links TRBV4-3 to TRBJ1-2; TRBD1 might be the D (5 bases). This CDR3 has 16 amino acids. CDR1 and CDR2 from the germline V gene are LGHNA and YSLEER. The V end lost 0 bases, the J end lost 1 base, and 12 bases lay between the germline ends. The DNA of the CDR3 is TGCGCCAGCAGCCAAGATCATGGGGGGGGTAACTATGGCTACACCTTC. Protein product: CASSQDHGGGNYGYTF.

This clonotype was seen a handful of times. J is TRBJ1-1 and V is TRBV27; no clear D. The germline V gene encodes CDR1 MNHEY and CDR2 SMNVEV (reference sequence). The CDR3 runs to 15 residues. Trimming left V 2 bases short and J 0 bases short, with 10 bases between. The CDR3 DNA sequence: TGTGCCAGCAGTTTAAGTGGGCGGATGAACACTGAAGCTTTCTTT. It is translated as CASSLSGRMNTEAFF.

This chain connects TRBV9 to TRBJ2-1, with TRBD1 identical over 8 bases. The closer fit of TRBJ2-7 to the DNA end suggests the J call may be wrong. The germline V gene encodes CDR1 SGDLS and CDR2 YYNGEE. The CDR3 covers 14 residues. In DNA, the CDR3 is TGTGCCAGCAGCGGGACAGGGAACTACAATGAGCAGTACTTC. This codes for CASSGTGNYNEQYF.

This clonotype turned up a few times. The genes are TRBV27 and TRBJ2-1, with D perhaps matching TRBD1 or TRBD2 (5 bases each). The germline CDR1 and CDR2 sequences are MNHEY and SMNVEV (reference sequence). CDR3 length: 13 residues. Trimming removed 3 bases at V and 8 bases at J, with 11 bases between. The CDR3 protein is CASSFRGRDEQFF. CDR3 in DNA: TGTGCCAGCAGTTTTCGGGGCAGAGATGAGCAGTTCTTC.

V and J are TRBV14 and TRBJ1-4; D is perhaps TRBD1 (6 bases). CDR3 length: 14 residues. Trimming took off 1 base at V and 11 bases at J, with 14 bases between the two ends. Germline V gene sequence: CDR1 SGHDN, CDR2 FVKESK. CDR3 nucleotides: TGTGCCAGCAGCCAAGTTTCAGGGGCAGGGAAACTGTTTTTT. Translation: CASSQVSGAGKLFF.

In the case of this clonotype: A much larger clone is a single base away; this may be a read error. CDR3 sequence: CASSLRSRAATYEQYF. In DNA, the CDR3 is TGTGCCAGCAGCTTAAGGTCCCGAGCGGCAACCTACGAGCAGTACTTC. The gene calls are TRBV7-2 and TRBJ2-7; TRBD2 might be the D (5 bases). Trimming left V 2 bases short and J 2 bases short, with 16 bases between. Germline CDR1 is SGHTA and CDR2 is FQGNSA. This CDR3 is 16 amino acids long. The whole variable domain, remainder taken from reference TRBV7-2 and TRBJ2-7, is GAGVSQSPSNKVTEKGKDVELRCDPISGHTALYWYRQSLGQGLEFLIYFQGNSAPDKSGLPSDRFSAERTGGSVSTLTIQRTQQEDSAVYLCASSLRSRAATYEQYFGPGTRLTVT.

The chain recombines TRBV14 with TRBJ2-7; maybe TRBD2 (6 bases). Germline-derived CDR1 and CDR2 are SGHDN and FVKESK. Trimming stripped 3 bases from V and 7 bases from J, with 16 bases between. This CDR3 region has 14 residues. CDR3 loop: CASSHIAACNEQYF. CDR3 DNA: TGTGCCAGCAGCCATATAGCGGCGTGCAATGAGCAGTACTTC.

The genes are TRBV29-1 and TRBJ1-1; D remains ambiguous. The ends were cut back, 3 bases at V and 3 bases at J, with 14 bases in the middle. This CDR3 comprises 14 residues. Germline V gives CDR1 SQVTM, CDR2 ANQGSEA. The CDR3 is CSVEGGLEHTEAFF. The CDR3 nucleotides are TGCAGCGTTGAGGGCGGTCTGGAGCACACTGAAGCTTTCTTT.

This chain uses TRBV20-1 with TRBJ2-4; TRBD1 is a possible D gene (6 bases). The CDR3 covers 15 residues. Germline V gene lookup returns CDR1 DFQATT and CDR2 SNEGSKA (reference sequence). Between the trimmed V and J ends, which lost 0 bases and 5 bases, there was a span of 14 bases. The CDR3 coding sequence is TGCAGTGCTAGAGACGACAGGAGACGGGAAAACATTCAGTACTTC. This codes for CSARDDRRRENIQYF.

The CDR3 loop is CSARDLRETYNEQFF. The CDR3, as DNA: TGCAGTGCTAGAGATCTGCGGGAGACCTACAATGAGCAGTTCTTC. V and J are TRBV20-1 and TRBJ2-1; 7 bases line up with TRBD2. Losses at the gene ends were 0 bases for V and 2 bases for J; bases not matched to a gene: 4. The V gene's germline CDR1 is DFQATT and CDR2 SNEGSKA (reference sequence). The CDR3 has 15 amino acids.

The V and J genes are TRBV29-1 and TRBJ2-7; D is possibly TRBD1 (5 bases). V was trimmed by 1 base and J by 3 bases, leaving 13 bases between them. This CDR3 has 14 residues. Looked up from germline, CDR1 is SQVTM and CDR2 is ANQGSEA. CDR3 loop: CSVEGGRQGYEQYF. CDR3 bases: TGCAGCGTTGAAGGAGGTAGGCAGGGCTACGAGCAGTACTTC.

The V and J genes are TRBV29-1 and TRBJ2-1, with D perhaps matching TRBD2 (6 bases). The V end was cut by 5 bases, the J end by 3 bases, with 11 bases between. The CDR3 spans 13 residues. In germline, CDR1 is SQVTM, CDR2 ANQGSEA. Here the CDR3 reads CSVSQGGYNEQFF. The CDR3 nucleotides are TGCAGCGTTTCTCAGGGAGGCTACAATGAGCAGTTCTTC.

The J gene is TRBJ1-5, the V gene TRBV4-2; 7 bases match TRBD1. Germline V gene sequence: CDR1 LGHNA, CDR2 YNFKEQ. CDR3 size: 15 residues. V was pared by 1 base and J by 6 bases, with 6 bases of the junction left unmatched. The CDR3 region has the DNA TGTGCCAGCAGCCAAGCTGACAGGGAGGGTCAGCCCCAGCATTTT. Its protein is CASSQADREGQPQHF.

In this sample, this clonotype turned up a few times. This sequence joins TRBV2 and TRBJ1-1; D unclear. The CDR3 spans 12 residues. The germline gives CDR1 SNHLY, CDR2 FYNNEI. Trimming cost V 7 bases and J 9 bases, with 15 bases left between them. This CDR3 is CASISGAGKAFF. CDR3 sequence (DNA): TGTGCCAGCATCTCCGGCGCCGGGAAAGCTTTCTTT.